This T cell receptor (beta chain) was captured in a study of identical twins' blood T cells. Broader study findings: V gene usage reportedly matched far better within twin pairs than unrelated donors. Twin repertoire similarity may partly reflect shared environment.

One entry per CDR3 protein results from TCRdb running MiXCR on the 5' RACE reads. This sample has about 370,000 distinct CDR3 sequences, with more than 25% found just once. The V end lost 2 bases, the J end lost 4 bases, and 15 bases lay between the germline ends. The CDR3 runs to 15 residues. Germline V gene data show CDR1 as LGHNT and CDR2 as FRNRAP. About this clonotype itself: The antigen remains unidentified.

Sample: PBMCs. The sequence derives from a woman between 18 and 50 years old in good health. This chain joins TRBV12-5 and TRBJ2-7; D tentatively fits TRBD1 or TRBD2 (7 bases each). The DNA for the CDR3 is TGTGCTAGTGGTTTGCCCTCAGGGGGGGGGTACGAGCAGTACTTC. Translation gives CASGLPSGGGYEQYF. The entire variable domain, with the rest obtained from reference TRBV12-5 and TRBJ2-7, is as follows: DARVTQTPRHKVTEMGQEVTMRCQPILGHNTVFWYRQTMMQGLELLAYFRNRAPLDDSGMPKDRFSAEMPDATLATLKIQPSEPRDSAVYFCASGLPSGGGYEQYFGPGTRLTVT.